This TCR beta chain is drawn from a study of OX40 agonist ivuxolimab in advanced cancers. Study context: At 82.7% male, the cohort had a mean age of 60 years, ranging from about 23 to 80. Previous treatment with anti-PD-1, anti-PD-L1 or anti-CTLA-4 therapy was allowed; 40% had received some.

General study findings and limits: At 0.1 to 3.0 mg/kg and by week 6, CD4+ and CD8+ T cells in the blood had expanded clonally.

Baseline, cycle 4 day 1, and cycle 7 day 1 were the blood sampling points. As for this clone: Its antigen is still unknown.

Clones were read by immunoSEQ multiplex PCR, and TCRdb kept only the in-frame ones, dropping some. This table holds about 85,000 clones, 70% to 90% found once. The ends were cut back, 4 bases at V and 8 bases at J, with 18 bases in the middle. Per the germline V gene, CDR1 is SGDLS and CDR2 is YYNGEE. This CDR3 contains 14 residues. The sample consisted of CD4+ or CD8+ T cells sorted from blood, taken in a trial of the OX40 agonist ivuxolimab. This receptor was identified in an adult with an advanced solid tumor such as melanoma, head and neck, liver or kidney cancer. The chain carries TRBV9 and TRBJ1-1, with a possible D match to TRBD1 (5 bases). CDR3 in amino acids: CASSPKQAYAEAFF. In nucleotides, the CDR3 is TGTGCCAGCAGCCCCAAACAGGCCTACGCCGAAGCTTTCTTT.